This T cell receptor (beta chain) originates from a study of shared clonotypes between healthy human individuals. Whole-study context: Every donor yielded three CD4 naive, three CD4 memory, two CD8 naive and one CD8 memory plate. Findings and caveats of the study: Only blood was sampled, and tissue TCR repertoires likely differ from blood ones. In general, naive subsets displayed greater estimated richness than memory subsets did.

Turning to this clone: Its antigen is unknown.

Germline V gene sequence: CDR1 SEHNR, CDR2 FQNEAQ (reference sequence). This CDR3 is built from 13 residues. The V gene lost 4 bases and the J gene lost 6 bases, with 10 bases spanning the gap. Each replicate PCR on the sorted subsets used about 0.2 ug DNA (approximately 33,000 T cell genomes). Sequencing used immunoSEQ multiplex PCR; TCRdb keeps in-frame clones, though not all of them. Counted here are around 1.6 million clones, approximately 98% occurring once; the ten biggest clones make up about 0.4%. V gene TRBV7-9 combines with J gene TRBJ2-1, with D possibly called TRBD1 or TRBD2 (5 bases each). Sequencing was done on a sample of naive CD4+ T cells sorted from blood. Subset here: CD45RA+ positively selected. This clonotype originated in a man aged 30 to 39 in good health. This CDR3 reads CASSSSGGNEQFF. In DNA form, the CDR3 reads TGTGCCAGCAGCTCCAGTGGGGGCAATGAGCAGTTCTTC.